What follows are 4 T cell receptor beta chains derived from one specimen sequenced in a study of blood T cell repertoires in COVID-19 (dated by TCRdb to the early 2020s). Receptor amplification or capture employed the immunoSEQ multiplex PCR assay. Imported from immuneACCESS, the table was reduced by TCRdb to in-frame sequences with V and J called. These copies leave out some clones; in studies compared against another copy, an unresolved V gene accounts for under half, and the cause of the remainder is not known. The sample table contains about 300,000 clones; only one count was recorded for roughly 90% of them. Around 4.3% of the sample is taken by the ten largest. The sequenced material came from PBMCs or T cells enriched from blood (not recorded which). The source is a woman under 30 with acute COVID-19.

This clone came up a few times. V is TRBV27 and J is TRBJ1-1; possibly TRBD1 for D (6 bases). V was shortened by 6 bases and J by 5 bases, with 16 bases between the two germline ends. Germline V gene lookup returns CDR1 MNHEY and CDR2 SMNVEV (reference sequence). The length of the CDR3 is 14 residues. CDR3 residues: CASRLNRAGTEAFF. The CDR3, as DNA: TGTGCCAGCAGACTGAACAGGGCTGGGACTGAAGCTTTCTTT.

CDR3: CASSKDRGVQETQYF. The CDR3 nucleotides read TGTGCCAGCAGCAAGGACAGGGGGGTCCAAGAGACCCAGTACTTC. The chain is built from TRBV7-6 and TRBJ2-5; TRBD1 aligns across 10 bases. The CDR3 is 15 residues long. The V gene's germline CDR1 is SGHVS and CDR2 FNYEAQ. With 5 bases clipped from V and 1 base from J, the junction kept 4 bases outside the gene matches. Variable domain in full (rest from reference TRBV7-6 and TRBJ2-5): GAGVSQSPRYKVTKRGQDVALRCDPISGHVSLYWYRQALGQGPEFLTYFNYEAQQDKSGLPNDRFSAERPEGSISTLTIQRTEQRDSAMYRCASSKDRGVQETQYFGPGTRLLVL.

This clone was counted once. V and J are TRBV5-1 and TRBJ2-3, with 15 positions matching TRBD2. The length of the CDR3 is 17 residues. The germline gives CDR1 SGHRS, CDR2 YFSETQ. V lost 3 bases and J lost 6; bases outside the gene matches: 8. The chain's CDR3 is CASSWRGLAGGGDTQYF. The DNA of the CDR3 is TGCGCCAGCAGCTGGCGGGGACTAGCGGGAGGAGGTGATACGCAGTATTTT.

The rearrangement joins TRBV11-1 to TRBJ2-1, with D possibly TRBD2 on 6 matching bases. Trimming took off 1 base at V and 5 bases at J, with 12 bases between the two ends. This CDR3 contains 15 residues. Germline values: CDR1 SGHAT, CDR2 FQDESV (reference sequence). The CDR3 loop reads CASSLEWGGNNEQFF. The DNA of the CDR3 is TGTGCCAGCAGCTTAGAATGGGGAGGTAACAATGAGCAGTTCTTC.